A selection of T cell receptor beta chains follows, all from one sample in a study of T-cell reconstitution after alpha-beta-depleted transplantation in children. TCRdb used MiXCR to reprocess the PCR reads, holding one entry per CDR3 protein. Of approximately 250,000 distinct CDR3 sequences listed, around 8.9% were seen once; the top ten hold over 4.5%. Sequencing was performed on PBMCs from the stem cell graft donor, taken from the stem cell graft. These receptors were taken from a human donor who donated a stem cell graft to a child with SCID. The CDR3 runs from the conserved cysteine through the conserved F or W.

j_call,v_call,cdr3_aa
TRBJ1-5,TRBV12-3/TRBV12-4,CASSPLGPGNQPQHF
TRBJ2-1,TRBV19,CASSISGGAYNEQFF
TRBJ2-2,TRBV10-3,CAAAALAGYTGELFF
TRBJ2-1,TRBV5-6,CASSKIGGASSYNEQFF
TRBJ1-4,TRBV10-3,CATAESEKLFF
TRBJ1-1,TRBV27,CASSLSTMNTEAFF
TRBJ2-3,TRBV5-5,CASVRGPSTDTQYF
TRBJ1-4,TRBV6-1,CASRKGAVNEKLFF
TRBJ1-4,TRBV6-1,CASSAPGTGTKLFF
TRBJ2-7,TRBV2,CASSEGLAEHYEQYF
TRBJ2-1,TRBV7-8,CASSLVAGVMGEQFF
TRBJ1-5,TRBV20-1,CSARKGQVNQPQHF
TRBJ2-2,TRBV4-2,CASSQQGAGEWTGELFF
TRBJ2-1,TRBV7-2,CASSPHLRASSYNEQFF
TRBJ2-4,TRBV20-1,CSAPSWLGTKNIQYF
TRBJ1-6,TRBV12-3/TRBV12-4,CASSLKGISPLHF
TRBJ1-4,TRBV2,CASSEEETGYNEKLFF
TRBJ2-5,TRBV7-2,CASSLTPETQYF
TRBJ2-1,TRBV7-6,CASSLIGEQFF
TRBJ1-1,TRBV20-1,CSARGLVPEAFF
TRBJ2-5,TRBV5-1,CASSVTRGRETQYF
TRBJ2-1,TRBV5-1,CASSLGQPPPLDEQFF
TRBJ1-2,TRBV5-1,CASSYGLRENYGYTF
TRBJ2-7,TRBV6-5,CASSYSTGEKGEQYF
TRBJ2-2,TRBV29-1,CSVDPGDRAVGELFF
TRBJ1-3,TRBV5-1,CASSYGRQTPSSGNTIYF
TRBJ2-6,TRBV7-9,CASSLKGTGANVLTF
TRBJ1-2,TRBV15,CATSRDPRGDGYTF
TRBJ1-1,TRBV6-6,CASSPTGTGGDEAFF
TRBJ1-5,TRBV6-5,CASSYHPNRDQPQHF
TRBJ1-1,TRBV30,CAWSAYPVENTEAFF
TRBJ1-5,TRBV7-9,CASSLDRVNQPQHF
TRBJ2-3,TRBV7-9,CASSLLSWGGTDTQYF
TRBJ1-2,TRBV20-1,CSARGTSATVANYGYTF
TRBJ2-1,TRBV7-2,CASSLWGLAGSKGNEQFF
TRBJ1-4,TRBV12-3/TRBV12-4,CAFCFVLSLQGARGEKLFF
TRBJ1-5,TRBV15,CATAVTQGRAQHF
TRBJ2-1,TRBV6-5,CASSYLPQGGIDEQFF
TRBJ1-4,TRBV5-4,CASSSRRNEKLFF
TRBJ1-5,TRBV7-2,CASSLEGQSPYQPQHF
TRBJ2-7,TRBV10-3,CAISEPTRGLHEQYF
TRBJ1-6,TRBV27,CASSLLRTANSPLHF
TRBJ1-4,TRBV7-8,CASSPYRGRDEKLFF
TRBJ2-1,TRBV3-1,CASSQEAGGPYNEQFF
TRBJ1-1,TRBV18,CASSKTANTEAFF
TRBJ1-1,TRBV7-9,CASSLYSRLEAFF
TRBJ2-1,TRBV18,CASSPQGSNNEQFF
TRBJ2-6,TRBV3-1,CASSPGFSGANVLTF
TRBJ2-7,TRBV2,CASSRTSGGLSYEQYF
TRBJ2-1,TRBV7-9,CASRKTDHNEQFF
TRBJ2-7,TRBV4-3,CASSPLPGQLPYEQYF
TRBJ2-3,TRBV20-1,CSAETSGASTDTQYF
TRBJ1-2,TRBV14,CASSRTLRGYTF
TRBJ2-3,TRBV5-1,CASSGGLAADTQYF
TRBJ1-1,TRBV10-2,CASSEFPNTEAFF
TRBJ1-5,TRBV5-1,CASSFRGGNQPQHF
TRBJ1-5,TRBV2,CASSGDRGNQPQHF
TRBJ1-2,TRBV5-5,CASSSSGREKSYTF
TRBJ1-2,TRBV12-3/TRBV12-4,CASSLAGQGVKGYTF
TRBJ1-2,TRBV7-2,CASSFRVNYGYTF